This paragraph reports one T cell receptor beta chain. Its antigen remains unknown. Germline CDR1 and CDR2: MNHNS and SASEGT. The V gene lost 3 bases and the J gene lost 4 bases, with 13 bases spanning the gap. This CDR3 has 15 residues. This specimen belongs to a study of cytomegalovirus exposure and HLA in healthy donors. Use of 60 Vbeta and 13 Jbeta primers characterized the PCR. The repertoire was sequenced with immunoSEQ multiplex PCR; TCRdb's copy has only in-frame clones and lacks some. The sample gives about 100,000 clones, under 80% of which show up once; around 7.5% is in the top ten. Study outcomes and limitations: The likely explanation for a cluster of highly shared sequence variants was sequencing artifact.

The V gene is TRBV6-1, the J gene TRBJ2-1, with D possibly matching TRBD2 (5 bases). The source is a man aged 45-60 years in good health and CMV-seropositive. Sequencing was performed on PBMCs. The DNA for the CDR3 is TGTGCCAGCAGTGATAGGGCGGGCACTTACAATGAGCAGTTCTTC. It translates to CASSDRAGTYNEQFF.